This T cell receptor beta chain was observed in a study of cytomegalovirus exposure and HLA in healthy donors. Notes on the study in general: Sequencing depth across donors, presence/absence analyses assumed, was roughly uniform.

CDR1 is SNHLY and CDR2 is FYNNEI in the germline V gene. The CDR3 is 16 amino acids. V was cut by 2 bases and J by 3 bases, with 14 bases left in between. The PCR contained 60 Vbeta and 13 Jbeta primers. Sequenced by immunoSEQ multiplex PCR; TCRdb stores in-frame clones only, minus some. The sample has nearly 95,000 clones, approximately 63% seen once; the top ten hold around 6.5%. Comment on this clone: Its matching antigen is unknown.

This clonotype originated in a woman under 40 in good health and CMV-seronegative. The chain has TRBV2 and TRBJ1-5, with TRBD1 as a possible D gene (5 bases). The sample was PBMCs. CDR3 sequence (DNA): TGTGCCAGCAGTGAAATGGGCAGGGCCAACAATCAGCCCCAGCATTTT. It encodes CASSEMGRANNQPQHF.